This TCR beta chain is drawn from a study of cytomegalovirus exposure and HLA in healthy donors. PCR used 60 Vbeta primers and 13 Jbeta primers. Libraries were prepared by immunoSEQ multiplex PCR; TCRdb keeps only in-frame clonotypes and omits some of them. The sample has 170,000 or so clones, almost 85% seen once; the top ten hold about 0.5%. Study results and caveats: The likely explanation for a cluster of highly shared sequence variants was sequencing artifact.

CDR3 size: 12 residues. Germline CDR1 is MNHEY and CDR2 is SVGAGI. Trimming took 7 bases from V and 4 from J, leaving 10 bases between them. As concerns this clone: Its antigen is unknown.

The J gene is TRBJ1-2, the V gene TRBV6-5; tentatively, D is TRBD1 (5 bases). This sequence was found in a woman between 45 and 65 years old in good health and CMV-seronegative. The sequenced sample was PBMCs. The chain's CDR3 is CASTHDSYGYTF. The CDR3, as DNA: TGTGCCAGCACCCATGACAGCTATGGCTACACCTTC.